This is a list of T cell receptor beta chains from one sample in a study of identical twins. TCRdb reprocessed the 5' RACE reads with MiXCR, giving one entry per CDR3 protein. In the table there are some 230,000 distinct CDR3 sequences, roughly 7.1% of which are singletons. The sample was also linked to a second study, of T cells expressing NK-cell markers.

Sequenced material: CD8+ T cells sorted from blood. The receptor set was obtained from a woman between 18 and 30 years old in good health. CDR3s leave out the opening cysteine and the closing phenylalanine or tryptophan. The D gene is left open where the match is weak.

j_call: TRBJ2-1; v_call: TRBV9; d_call: TRBD2; cdr3_aa: ASSAPSGADPHEQF
j_call: TRBJ1-1; v_call: TRBV7-9; d_call: .; cdr3_aa: ASSFFSGGNTEAF
j_call: TRBJ2-7; v_call: TRBV12-3/TRBV12-4; d_call: TRBD2; cdr3_aa: ASSPIAGRDEQY
j_call: TRBJ2-3; v_call: TRBV7-2; d_call: .; cdr3_aa: ASRSMITQY
j_call: TRBJ1-6; v_call: TRBV27; d_call: .; cdr3_aa: ASSLAPGSPLH
j_call: TRBJ1-5; v_call: TRBV7-8; d_call: .; cdr3_aa: ASSLEGPSNQPQH
j_call: TRBJ2-7; v_call: TRBV7-9; d_call: TRBD1; cdr3_aa: ASSLGTGIGNEQY
j_call: TRBJ2-3; v_call: TRBV29-1; d_call: .; cdr3_aa: SVPSRGWTDTQY
j_call: TRBJ2-7; v_call: TRBV9; d_call: TRBD1; cdr3_aa: ASSVDRGPNYEQY
j_call: TRBJ2-7; v_call: TRBV20-1; d_call: .; cdr3_aa: SARSPHDRSYEQY
j_call: TRBJ2-7; v_call: TRBV15; d_call: TRBD1; cdr3_aa: ATSRGPAGQDYEQY
j_call: TRBJ1-1; v_call: TRBV5-6; d_call: .; cdr3_aa: ASSNGNTEAF
j_call: TRBJ1-2; v_call: TRBV27; d_call: .; cdr3_aa: ASSFGKGYT